This TCR beta chain is from a study of PD-1 blockade in classical Hodgkin lymphoma. Study-wide background: A 3 mg/kg intravenous dose of nivolumab was received by patients every 2 weeks. Study results and limitations: Baseline TCR diversity was reportedly lower in newly diagnosed patients than in healthy donors. It was reported as lower still in relapsed/refractory patients. There was a significant rise in CD4+ TCR diversity by C4D1, with no such rise for CD8+.

Relapse was seen in all patients after autologous stem cell transplantation, and brentuximab vedotin exposure was variable. This table comes from immunoSEQ multiplex PCR, and its TCRdb copy is limited to in-frame clones, with some not included. Here the sample spans more than 140,000 clones, 78% being singletons. V lost 1 base, J lost 0 bases, and 9 bases lay in between. CDR3 length: 15 amino acids. The germline V gene has CDR1 SGHTA and CDR2 FQGTGA. As regards this clone: No antigen is known for it.

V gene TRBV7-3 combines with J gene TRBJ1-1, with D hard to call. Source: peripheral blood mononuclear cells (PBMCs), taken before the second cycle of nivolumab. The receptor was derived from a human donor with classical Hodgkin lymphoma. This CDR3 is CASSLSPSMNTEAFF. In DNA form, the CDR3 reads TGTGCCAGCAGCTTAAGCCCGAGCATGAACACTGAAGCTTTCTTT.